Sequencing of this T cell receptor beta chain was carried out in a study of T cell repertoires in aging, cancer and after chemotherapy. General study results and limits: In each cancer cohort, median generation probability increased across chemotherapy, suggesting thymic output rebounded. Age-matched healthy donors had significantly more diverse, less clonal blood TCR repertoires than untreated cancer patients.

Amplification of TCR beta used genomic DNA extracted from peripheral blood. Details on this clonotype: Its antigen is unidentified.

TRB rearrangements spanning V, D and J were amplified using mixed TRB-A/B primers. Each CDR3 protein is one row after TCRdb ran MiXCR on the multiplex PCR reads. The sample holds 8,500 to 10,000 distinct CDR3 sequences; 45% to 70% are singletons and the top ten take over 20%. Sequencing used blood. The receptor was derived from a human donor in good health.

In nucleotides, the CDR3 is TGTGCCAGCAGTATTACCCTGGGAAACACCATATATTTT. Amino acids: CASSITLGNTIYF. V usage is TRBV7-9 and J usage is TRBJ1-3; D is uncertain. Germline V gene lookup returns CDR1 SEHNR and CDR2 FQNEAQ (reference sequence). Trimming took off 6 bases at V and 4 bases at J, with 10 bases between the two ends. The CDR3 runs 13 residues.